Listed below are T cell receptor beta chains from one sample, sequenced in a study of control samples from healthy donors and cancer patients. Sequencing used immunoSEQ multiplex PCR; TCRdb keeps in-frame clones, though not all of them. The repertoire consists of over 150,000 clones, with approximately 92% occurring once and the leading ten covering roughly 2%. Sequencing was performed on blood. The receptors shown here come from a woman between 40 and 55 years old in good health. CDR3s leave out the opening cysteine and the closing phenylalanine or tryptophan. The D gene is left open where the match is weak.

TRBV24-1 . ATSDWQGGPGSNNEQF
TRBV11-2 TRBD1 ASSPRTGNEQY
TRBV5-5 . ASSVGTGLIDTQY
TRBV15 . ATSRGPSGNTIY
TRBV7-8 . ASSADGWGKLF
TRBV7-8 . ASSFSGADTEAF
TRBV2 . ASNGGNEKLF
TRBV15 . ATSSGQNSYNEQF
TRBV3-1/TRBV3-2 . ASSLSGNTIY
TRBV29-1 TRBD1 SAKTGVNQPQH
TRBV4-1 . ASSQVGVGPQH
TRBV5-1 . ASSLGSSSAQETQY
TRBV18 TRBD2 ASSPGGTSGGYEQY
TRBV5-4 TRBD2 ASSLSGGASGELF
TRBV9 . ASSVDESSYNSPLH
TRBV19 TRBD1 ASSRGGTYEQY
TRBV5-1 TRBD1 ASSTQGGTEAF
TRBV5-1 . ASSPRQPQETQY
TRBV10-3 . AISESQQRSGDTIY
TRBV4-1 . ASSQGRQYEQY
TRBV19 TRBD1 ASSKTGAGYGYT
TRBV27 TRBD1 ASRLGDSRIPNRSGNTIY
TRBV7-8 TRBD2 ASGQAGGREQY
TRBV3-1/TRBV3-2 . ASRPTRGKGSYEQY
TRBV6-1 TRBD1 ASSEWPGDRDGNQPQH
TRBV10-3 TRBD1 AISGGQGFNQPQH
TRBV6-6 TRBD1 ASSHTRTGLNTEAF
TRBV7-2 . ASSLAPSTDTQY
TRBV27 . ASSLTPGGLGGYEQF
TRBV6-1 . ASSEGAGYT
TRBV10-3 . AISERRNTEAF
TRBV6-1 . ASSEPRGGFKEGYNEQF
TRBV11-1 . ASSNRGGLANEKLF
TRBV5-6 . ASSLNPGGNYGYT
TRBV5-1 TRBD2 ASSLGGGGTDTQY
TRBV9 . ASSLGSRETQY
TRBV27 TRBD1 ASSTLITGDYGYT
TRBV2 TRBD1 ASSPTGFDGYT
TRBV5-1 . ASSLNNWTQY
TRBV7-8 . ASSLGAGNQPQH
TRBV5-1 . ASYLGGSGNGYT
TRBV5-5 TRBD1 ASSFSGTGSGYT
TRBV6-1 . ASSEQGANTEAF
TRBV4-2 . ASSQDDGRALTSEQF
TRBV24-1 TRBD1 ATSDTDRELHQPQH
TRBV6-5 . ASSALANTGELF
TRBV2 . ASSGGGPTNEKLF
TRBV6-5 TRBD1 ASSFGQGAYNSPLH
TRBV7-8 . ASSLVSSLNQPQH
TRBV18 TRBD1 ASSPGTVSNTEAF
TRBV5-6 TRBD1 ASSLGPGQGAWNYGYT
TRBV20-1 . SVKSELEF
TRBV28 . ASRSWEEKLF
TRBV20-1 . SVRGVETQY
TRBV12-5 . ASGLVSRVSGTGELF
TRBV5-1 TRBD2 ATTWGAGGPEEQY
TRBV12-5 . ASGLGGYT
TRBV4-1 TRBD1 ASSQGGFGTGGFNEQF
TRBV6-6 . ASCRGIYYGYT